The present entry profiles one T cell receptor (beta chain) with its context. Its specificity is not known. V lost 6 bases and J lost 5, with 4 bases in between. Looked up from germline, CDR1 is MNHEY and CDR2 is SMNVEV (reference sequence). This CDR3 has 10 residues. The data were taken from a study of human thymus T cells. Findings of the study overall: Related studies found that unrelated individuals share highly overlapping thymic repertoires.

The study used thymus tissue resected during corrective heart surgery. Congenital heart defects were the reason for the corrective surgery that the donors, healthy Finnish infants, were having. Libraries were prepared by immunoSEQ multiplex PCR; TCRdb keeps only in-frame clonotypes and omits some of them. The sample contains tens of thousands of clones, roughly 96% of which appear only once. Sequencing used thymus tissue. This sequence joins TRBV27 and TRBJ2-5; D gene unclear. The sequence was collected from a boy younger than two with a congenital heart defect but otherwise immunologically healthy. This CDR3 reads CASRGETQYF. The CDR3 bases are TGTGCCAGCAGGGGGGAGACCCAGTACTTC.